These 10 T cell receptor beta chains were all obtained from the same sample, sequenced in a study of CD8+CD57+ T cells in acquired aplastic anemia. Sequencing was done on patients that had shown CD8+CD57+ cell expansion by flow cytometry. The template used for profiling TCR beta VDJ and CDR3 was genomic DNA. A single record per CDR3 protein comes from TCRdb applying MiXCR to the reads. Seen here are roughly 150,000 distinct CDR3 sequences, around half observed once, and the top ten hold 2.5% to 3%. Sample: sorted CD4+, CD8+, or CD8+CD57+ T cells (not recorded which) from PBMCs. Source of these receptors: a human donor with aplastic anemia.

This clonotype was counted ten times or more. The chain uses TRBV29-1 and TRBJ2-3; 10 bases are a match to TRBD1. This CDR3 is 16 amino acids long. The V and J ends lost 1 base and 1 base, in that order; junction bases with no gene match: 5. CDR1 and CDR2 (germline): SQVTM, ANQGSEA. The CDR3: CSVEGRDRGGTDTQYF. Written as DNA, the CDR3 is TGCAGCGTTGAAGGACGGGACAGGGGTGGCACAGATACGCAGTATTTT.

This clonotype showed up just a few times. This may be a read error, as it is one base from a much larger clone. The chain employs TRBV2 and TRBJ1-5; D may be TRBD1 (5 bases). From germline, CDR1 is SNHLY and CDR2 FYNNEI. The CDR3 totals 15 residues. Trimming shortened V by 6 bases and J by 6 bases, and 18 bases separated the two germline ends. The CDR3 loop reads CASSGTPFTSQPQHF. Here the CDR3 DNA reads TGTGCCAGCAGCGGGACTCCCTTCACGAGTCAGCCCCAGCATTTT. The whole variable domain, remainder taken from reference TRBV2 and TRBJ1-5, is EPEVTQTPSHQVTQMGQEVILRCVPISNHLYFYWYRQILGQKVEFLVSFYNNEISEKSEIFDDQFSVERPDGSNFTLKIRSTKLEDSAMYFCASSGTPFTSQPQHFGDGTRLSIL.

The gene calls are TRBV5-1 and TRBJ2-7; D may be TRBD1 (6 bases). The CDR3 sequence is 12 residues long. V lost 6 bases to trimming and J lost 3 bases, with 10 bases between them. Germline V lookup: CDR1 SGHRS, CDR2 YFSETQ. This CDR3 is CASMGASYEQYF. CDR3 bases: TGCGCCAGCATGGGGGCGAGCTACGAGCAGTACTTC.

This clonotype was picked up many times. This chain joins TRBV7-2 and TRBJ2-7; TRBD1 aligns across 9 bases. V was pared by 3 bases and J by 4 bases, with 1 base of the junction left unmatched. This CDR3 contains 13 residues. The germline CDR1 and CDR2 sequences are SGHTA and FQGNSA. This chain's CDR3 is CASSFGQGYEQYF. In nucleotides, the CDR3 is TGTGCCAGCAGCTTTGGACAGGGGTACGAGCAGTACTTC.

The chain uses TRBV6-1 and TRBJ2-7; 7 bases line up with TRBD1. V shed 6 bases and J 0 bases; nucleotides not matched to a gene: 5. The CDR3 consists of 14 residues. Germline-derived CDR1 and CDR2 are MNHNS and SASEGT. The CDR3 loop reads CASRPGQTSYEQYF. The CDR3 region has the DNA TGTGCCAGCAGACCGGGACAGACCTCCTACGAGCAGTACTTC.

This clonotype was picked up a small number of times. The rearrangement uses TRBV10-3 and TRBJ2-5, with D possibly matching TRBD1 (5 bases). The germline CDR1 and CDR2 sequences are ENHRY and SYGVKD. CDR3 length: 14 residues. Trimming shortened V by 8 bases and J by 1 base, and 14 bases separated the two germline ends. The CDR3 DNA follows: TGTGCCATCGCCGAAGGGGTTGCCCAAGAGACCCAGTACTTC. Its protein is CAIAEGVAQETQYF.

This clonotype was recorded at least ten times. The chain couples TRBV2 to TRBJ2-5; TRBD2 matches 8 bases. The CDR3 has 15 amino acids. Per the germline V gene, CDR1 is SNHLY and CDR2 is FYNNEI. Trimming cost V 1 base and J 5 bases; bases outside gene matches: 6. CDR3: CASSEDGLAGETQYF. CDR3 sequence (DNA): TGTGCCAGCAGTGAAGACGGACTAGCCGGGGAGACCCAGTACTTC.

The V call is TRBV28, the J call TRBJ2-7; 10 bases are a match to TRBD2. V trimming: 4 bases; J trimming: 0 bases; junction bases outside the gene matches: 6. The germline CDR1 and CDR2 sequences are MDHEN and SYDVKM. This CDR3 is built from 16 residues. The CDR3 spells CASSSPAGGLSYEQYF. The CDR3, as DNA: TGTGCCAGCAGTTCCCCAGCGGGAGGGCTCTCCTACGAGCAGTACTTC.

This clonotype was recorded a few times. The rearrangement links TRBV18 to TRBJ1-1, with a tentative D call TRBD1 (6 bases). V was clipped by 0 bases and J by 1 base, with 6 bases between them. The CDR3 length is 14 residues. Germline V gene data show CDR1 as KGHSH and CDR2 as LQKENI. This CDR3 reads CASSPPGQNTEAFF. The CDR3 DNA sequence: TGTGCCAGCTCACCACCGGGACAGAACACTGAAGCTTTCTTT.

In this sample, this clonotype turned up many times. The V gene is TRBV6-2 or TRBV6-3, the J gene TRBJ2-7; D possibly uses TRBD1 or TRBD2 (5 bases each). Germline assignment: CDR1 MNHEY and CDR2 SVGEGT. The CDR3 extends over 14 amino acids. Trimming cost V 7 bases and J 5 bases, with 18 bases left between them. In DNA form, the CDR3 reads TGTGCCAGCAACGGGACCCCGGGTCGCCACGAGCAGTACTTC. It encodes CASNGTPGRHEQYF.